This T cell receptor beta chain was sequenced in a study of Ad26.COV2.S vaccination and SARS-CoV-2 variants. Study information: Intramuscular Ad26.COV2.S at 5x10^10 or 1x10^11 viral particles. General study points: Marked by substantial breadth, spike-specific CD8+ and CD4+ T cell responses were reportedly seen after vaccination. Possibly, TCR breadth and depth analyses underestimated total T cell responses.

Treatment here: over 15 received Ad26.COV2.S at low or high dose, single or two shots; 5 received placebo; per-sample allocation not given. Following the first vaccine or placebo injection, samples were taken on day 63. A note on this clone: Its antigen is undetermined.

The germline gives CDR1 LNHDA, CDR2 SQIVND (reference sequence). The CDR3 consists of 14 residues. V shed 7 bases and J 0 bases; nucleotides not matched to a gene: 3. TCRdb's copy holds only in-frame clones and misses some; the assay was immunoSEQ multiplex PCR. The table includes over 450,000 clones, 89% detected once. This sequence was found in a person between 18 and 60 years old who received the Ad26.COV2.S COVID-19 vaccine or a placebo. The sequences come from peripheral blood, collected in a trial of Ad26.COV2.S vaccine versus placebo. The J gene is TRBJ2-3, the V gene TRBV19; 8 bases are a match to TRBD2. The CDR3 sequence is CASTASGSTDTQYF. Here the CDR3 DNA reads TGTGCCAGTACCGCTAGCGGGAGCACAGATACGCAGTATTTT.